This T cell receptor (beta chain) is drawn from a study of OX40 agonist ivuxolimab in advanced cancers. On the study more broadly: A male proportion of under 90% was recorded, with mean age approximately 57 years and range roughly 23 to 79.

Method: immunoSEQ multiplex PCR; TCRdb's copy keeps in-frame clones and lacks some. The sample lists 60,000 to 80,000 clones, roughly 90% occurring once. The CDR3 length is 16 residues. Germline V CDR1 and CDR2: MNHNS, SASEGT. The ends lost 4 bases at V and 7 bases at J; junction bases unmatched: 11. Sampled blood was obtained at baseline, cycle 4 day 1, and cycle 7 day 1. The rearrangement joins TRBV6-1 to TRBJ2-2; 8 nucleotides line up with TRBD1. This material consisted of CD4+ or CD8+ T cells sorted from blood, taken in a trial of the OX40 agonist ivuxolimab. This receptor was taken from an adult with an advanced solid tumor such as melanoma, head and neck, liver or kidney cancer. The CDR3 DNA follows: TGTGCCAGCAGTGGGGCCGGGACAGGCATCATCGGGGAGCTGTTTTTT. Residues: CASSGAGTGIIGELFF.